The 2 T cell receptor beta chains below come from one sample, sequenced in a study of identical twins. TCRdb reprocessed the 5' RACE reads via MiXCR and lists one record per CDR3 protein. This table holds fewer than 550,000 distinct CDR3 sequences, 12% to 15% found once. This sample also belongs to another study, concerning yellow fever vaccine responses in identical twins.

Material: CD4+ T cells sorted from blood. The receptors derive from a woman younger than 30 in good health.

V usage is TRBV10-1 and J usage is TRBJ2-1; 13 nucleotides match TRBD2. The J segment lost 0 bases and the V segment lost 5 bases, leaving 7 bases of the junction unmatched. In germline, CDR1 is WNHNN, CDR2 SYGVQD (reference sequence). The CDR3 is made up of 18 amino acids. Here the CDR3 reads CASSLGLAGWSSYNEQFF. The CDR3 coding sequence is TGCGCCAGCAGTCTGGGACTAGCGGGATGGAGCTCCTACAATGAGCAGTTCTTC.

In DNA, the CDR3 is TGTGCCAGCCGTGTGGGCCGGGGGGCACAAGAGACCCAGTACTTC. This codes for CASRVGRGAQETQYF. This chain uses TRBV11-2 with TRBJ2-5; possibly TRBD2 for D (7 bases). This CDR3 has 15 amino acids. Germline V CDR1 and CDR2: SGHAT, FQNNGV. V was trimmed by 8 bases and J by 2 bases, leaving 18 bases between them.